This paragraph covers one TCR beta chain sequence. The data were taken from a study of CD8+CD57+ T cells in acquired aplastic anemia. As for the study in general: The average read count for CD4+ cells in healthy donors was some 11 million.

The CDR3 runs to 13 residues. V was pared by 0 bases and J by 2 bases, with 4 bases between. Germline V gene sequence: CDR1 LNHNV, CDR2 YYDKDF (reference sequence). Profiles of TCR beta VDJ and CDR3 were generated from a genomic DNA template. TCRdb reanalysed the reads using MiXCR and keeps one entry per CDR3 protein. The table records hundreds of thousands of distinct CDR3 sequences, 55% to 70% of them present only once. This receptor was identified in a human donor in good health, serving as a control. The rearrangement joins TRBV15 to TRBJ1-1, with no clear D. What was sequenced was sorted CD4+, CD8+, or CD8+CD57+ T cells (not recorded which) from PBMCs. The DNA of the CDR3 is TGTGCCACCAGCAGAGATATCAACACTGAAGCTTTCTTT. Protein product: CATSRDINTEAFF. The full variable domain, with the rest looked up from reference TRBV15 and TRBJ1-1, is DAMVIQNPRYQVTQFGKPVTLSCSQTLNHNVMYWYQQKSSQAPKLLFHYYDKDFNNEADTPDNFQSRRPNTSFCFLDIRSPGLGDTAMYLCATSRDINTEAFFGQGTRLTVV.